Described below is a single T cell receptor beta chain sequence and its context. Next came a second PCR, run for roughly 7 to 12 cycles, which used a sample-barcoded 5' primer along with a J-beta primer mix. In TCRdb, the 5' RACE reads were re-called with MiXCR into one record per CDR3 protein. The sample records 650,000 to 1,000,000 distinct CDR3 sequences, roughly 46% being singletons. This entry belongs to a study of blood T cells in healthy people across ages. Per the germline V gene, CDR1 is MDHEN and CDR2 is SYDVKM. The CDR3 covers 16 residues. The ends lost 5 bases at V and 8 bases at J; junction bases unmatched: 15.

The rearrangement uses TRBV28 and TRBJ2-3; 8 nucleotides agree with TRBD2. The TCR originated in a man older than 75 in good health. Sequencing was performed on blood. Here the CDR3 DNA reads TGTGCCAGCAGTGATTCTACGGGAGGGGGTCTTGGTACGCAGTATTTT. Translation: CASSDSTGGGLGTQYF. Filled out from reference TRBV28 and TRBJ2-3, the complete variable domain reads DVKVTQSSRYLVKRTGEKVFLECVQDMDHENMFWYRQDPGLGLRLIYFSYDVKMKEKGDIPEGYSVSREKKERFSLILESASTNQTSMYLCASSDSTGGGLGTQYFGPGTRLTVL.